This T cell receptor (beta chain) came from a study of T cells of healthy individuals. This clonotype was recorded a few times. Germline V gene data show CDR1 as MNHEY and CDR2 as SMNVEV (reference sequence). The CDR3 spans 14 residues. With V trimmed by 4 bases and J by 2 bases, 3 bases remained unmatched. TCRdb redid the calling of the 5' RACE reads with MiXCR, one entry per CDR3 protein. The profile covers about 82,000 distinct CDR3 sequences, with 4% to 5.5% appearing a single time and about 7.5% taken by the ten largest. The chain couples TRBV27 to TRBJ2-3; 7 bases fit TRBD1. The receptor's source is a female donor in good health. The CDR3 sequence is CASSSTGDTDTQYF. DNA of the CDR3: TGTGCCAGCAGTTCCACAGGGGACACAGATACGCAGTATTTT.